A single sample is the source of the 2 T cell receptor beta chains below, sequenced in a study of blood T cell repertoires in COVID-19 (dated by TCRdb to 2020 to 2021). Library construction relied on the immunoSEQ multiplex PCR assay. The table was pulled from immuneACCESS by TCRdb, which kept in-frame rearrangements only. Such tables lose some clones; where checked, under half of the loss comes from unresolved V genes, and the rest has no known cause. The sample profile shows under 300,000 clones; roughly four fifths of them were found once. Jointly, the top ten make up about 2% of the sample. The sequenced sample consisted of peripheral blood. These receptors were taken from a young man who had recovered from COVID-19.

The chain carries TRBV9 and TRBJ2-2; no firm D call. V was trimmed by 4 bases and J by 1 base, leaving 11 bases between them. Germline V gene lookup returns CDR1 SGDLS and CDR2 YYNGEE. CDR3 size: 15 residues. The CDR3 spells CASSRLPRNTGELFF. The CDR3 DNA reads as TGTGCCAGCAGCCGACTGCCACGGAACACCGGGGAGCTGTTTTTT.

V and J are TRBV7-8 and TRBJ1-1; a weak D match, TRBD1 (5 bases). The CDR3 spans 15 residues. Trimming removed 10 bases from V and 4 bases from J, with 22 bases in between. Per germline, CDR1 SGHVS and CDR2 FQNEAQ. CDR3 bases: TGTGCCACCCACCCGAGAGGAAGGGGCGGCACTGAAGCTTTCTTT. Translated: CATHPRGRGGTEAFF.